This TCR beta chain was sequenced during a study of T cell changes during pregnancy in multiple sclerosis. Germline CDR1 and CDR2: MNHNS and SASEGT. CDR3 length equals 13 residues. V lost 8 bases and J lost 5, with 15 bases in between. The method was immunoSEQ multiplex PCR; TCRdb's version includes in-frame clones alone and lacks a portion of them. The sample has tens of thousands of clones; over 80% are singletons. Specimen: CD4+ T cells from peripheral blood mononuclear cells, collected after pregnancy. The chain couples TRBV6-1 to TRBJ1-1, with D maybe TRBD1 (6 bases). The sequence was collected from a female donor in good health, enrolled as a control in a pregnancy study. The CDR3 coding sequence is TGTGCCAGCGTAAGGGGGTTGGGGACTGAAGCTTTCTTT. It encodes CASVRGLGTEAFF.